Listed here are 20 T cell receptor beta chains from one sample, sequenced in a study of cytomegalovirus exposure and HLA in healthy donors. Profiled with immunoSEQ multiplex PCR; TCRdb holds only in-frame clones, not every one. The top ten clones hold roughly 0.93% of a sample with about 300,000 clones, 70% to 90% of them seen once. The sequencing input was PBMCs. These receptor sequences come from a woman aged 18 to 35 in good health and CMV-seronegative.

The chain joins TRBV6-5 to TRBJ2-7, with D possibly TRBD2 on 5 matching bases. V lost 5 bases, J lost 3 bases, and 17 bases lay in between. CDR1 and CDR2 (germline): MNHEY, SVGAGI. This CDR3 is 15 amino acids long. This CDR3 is CASSTPTGRIYEQYF. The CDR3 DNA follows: TGTGCCAGCAGTACCCCTACGGGGAGAATCTACGAGCAGTACTTC.

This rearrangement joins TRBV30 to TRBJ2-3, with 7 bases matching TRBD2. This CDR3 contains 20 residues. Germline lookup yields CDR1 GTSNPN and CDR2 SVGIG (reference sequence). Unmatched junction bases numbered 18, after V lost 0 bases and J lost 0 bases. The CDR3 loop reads CAWSVLRAGESFRSTDTQYF. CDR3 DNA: TGTGCCTGGAGTGTTCTTAGGGCGGGAGAAAGTTTCCGTAGCACAGATACGCAGTATTTT.

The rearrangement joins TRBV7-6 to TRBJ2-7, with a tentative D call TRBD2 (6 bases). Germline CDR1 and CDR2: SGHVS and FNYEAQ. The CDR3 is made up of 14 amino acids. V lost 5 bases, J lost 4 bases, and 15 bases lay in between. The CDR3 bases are TGTGCCAGCAGCCCCGGAGGGTCGGCGTACGAGCAGTACTTC. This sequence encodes CASSPGGSAYEQYF.

The CDR3 here is CASSDTGGRPLKETQYF. For the CDR3, the DNA is TGTGCCAGCAGTGACACAGGGGGCAGACCCCTTAAAGAGACCCAGTACTTC. The chain links TRBV28 to TRBJ2-5; 9 positions agree with TRBD1. Germline V CDR1 and CDR2: MDHEN, SYDVKM. CDR3 length equals 17 residues. V lost 5 bases to trimming and J lost 3 bases; unmatched junction nucleotides: 13.

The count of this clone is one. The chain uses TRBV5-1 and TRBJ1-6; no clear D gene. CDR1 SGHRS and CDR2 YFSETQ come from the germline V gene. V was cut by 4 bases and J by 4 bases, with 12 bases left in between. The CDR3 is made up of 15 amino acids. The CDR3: CASSQTGGYNSPLHF. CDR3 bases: TGCGCCAGCAGCCAGACGGGAGGATATAATTCACCCCTCCACTTT.

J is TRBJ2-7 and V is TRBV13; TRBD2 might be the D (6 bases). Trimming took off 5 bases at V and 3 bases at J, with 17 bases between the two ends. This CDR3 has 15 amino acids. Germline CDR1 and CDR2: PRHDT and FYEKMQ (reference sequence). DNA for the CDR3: TGTGCCAGCAGCCCATCCCTTTATAGCGGCTACGAGCAGTACTTC. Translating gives CASSPSLYSGYEQYF.

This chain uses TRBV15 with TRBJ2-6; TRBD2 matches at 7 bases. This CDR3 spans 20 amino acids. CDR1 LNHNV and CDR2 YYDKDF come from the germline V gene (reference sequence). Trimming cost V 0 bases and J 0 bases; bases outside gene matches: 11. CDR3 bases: TGTGCCACCAGCAGAGATCGAGGGAGGGTCGGTAACTCTGGGGCCAACGTCCTGACTTTC. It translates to CATSRDRGRVGNSGANVLTF.

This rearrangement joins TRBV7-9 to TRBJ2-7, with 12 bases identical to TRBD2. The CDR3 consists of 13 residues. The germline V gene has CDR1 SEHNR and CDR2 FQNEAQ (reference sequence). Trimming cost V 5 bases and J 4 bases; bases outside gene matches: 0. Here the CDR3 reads CASSTSGRYEQYF. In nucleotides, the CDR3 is TGTGCCAGCAGCACTAGCGGGAGGTACGAGCAGTACTTC.

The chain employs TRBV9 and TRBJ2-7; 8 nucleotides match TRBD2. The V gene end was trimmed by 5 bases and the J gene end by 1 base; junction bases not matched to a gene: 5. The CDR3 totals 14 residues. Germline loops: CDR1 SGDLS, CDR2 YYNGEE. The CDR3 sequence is CASSRASGSYEQYF. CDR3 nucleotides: TGTGCCAGCAGTCGGGCTAGCGGGTCCTACGAGCAGTACTTC.

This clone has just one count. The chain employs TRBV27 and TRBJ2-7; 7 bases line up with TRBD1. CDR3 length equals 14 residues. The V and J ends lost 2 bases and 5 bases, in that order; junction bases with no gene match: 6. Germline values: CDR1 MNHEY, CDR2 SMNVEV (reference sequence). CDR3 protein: CASSLGTGVHEQYF. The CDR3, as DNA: TGTGCCAGCAGTTTAGGAACAGGGGTACACGAGCAGTACTTC.

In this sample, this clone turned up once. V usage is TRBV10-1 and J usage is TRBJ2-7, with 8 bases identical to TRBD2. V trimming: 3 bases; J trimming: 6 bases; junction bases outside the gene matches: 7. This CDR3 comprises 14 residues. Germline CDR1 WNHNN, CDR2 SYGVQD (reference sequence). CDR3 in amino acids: CASSEGLASSEQYF. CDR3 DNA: TGCGCCAGCAGTGAAGGACTAGCTTCGTCCGAGCAGTACTTC.

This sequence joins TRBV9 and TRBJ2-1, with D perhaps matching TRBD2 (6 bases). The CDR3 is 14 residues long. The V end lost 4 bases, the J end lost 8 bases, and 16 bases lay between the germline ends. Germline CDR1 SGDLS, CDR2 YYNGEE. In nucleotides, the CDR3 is TGTGCCAGCAGCCCGGGACTGATTTTACATGAGCAGTTCTTC. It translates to CASSPGLILHEQFF.

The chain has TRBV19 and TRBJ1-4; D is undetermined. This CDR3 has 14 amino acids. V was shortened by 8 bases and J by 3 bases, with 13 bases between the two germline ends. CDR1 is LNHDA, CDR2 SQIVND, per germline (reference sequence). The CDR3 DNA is TGTGCCAGTCGATCCCCCCAGGCTAATGAAAAACTGTTTTTT. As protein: CASRSPQANEKLFF.

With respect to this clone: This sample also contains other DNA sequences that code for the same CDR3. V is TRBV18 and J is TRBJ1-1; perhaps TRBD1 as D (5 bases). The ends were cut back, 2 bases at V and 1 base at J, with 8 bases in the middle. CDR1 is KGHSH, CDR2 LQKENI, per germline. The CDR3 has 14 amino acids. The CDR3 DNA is TGTGCCAGCTCACCAGTTACAGGGAACACTGAAGCTTTCTTT. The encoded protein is CASSPVTGNTEAFF.

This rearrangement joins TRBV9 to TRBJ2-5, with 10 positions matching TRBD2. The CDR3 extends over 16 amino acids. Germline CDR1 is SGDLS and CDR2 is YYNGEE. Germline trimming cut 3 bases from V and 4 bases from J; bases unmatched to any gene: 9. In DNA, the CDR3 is TGTGCCAGCAGCGCGACTAGCGGGTTGGGTGCAGAGACCCAGTACTTC. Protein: CASSATSGLGAETQYF.

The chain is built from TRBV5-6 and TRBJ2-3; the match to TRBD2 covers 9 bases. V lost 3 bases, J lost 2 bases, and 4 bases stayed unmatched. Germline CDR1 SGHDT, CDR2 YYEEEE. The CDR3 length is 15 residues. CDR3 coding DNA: TGTGCCAGCAGCTACCCTAGCGGGAACACAGATACGCAGTATTTT. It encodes CASSYPSGNTDTQYF.

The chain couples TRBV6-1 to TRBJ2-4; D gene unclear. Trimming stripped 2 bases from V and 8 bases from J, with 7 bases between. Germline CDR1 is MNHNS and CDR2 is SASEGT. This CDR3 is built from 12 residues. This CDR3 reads CASSEQVDIQYF. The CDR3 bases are TGTGCCAGCAGTGAACAGGTAGACATTCAGTACTTC.

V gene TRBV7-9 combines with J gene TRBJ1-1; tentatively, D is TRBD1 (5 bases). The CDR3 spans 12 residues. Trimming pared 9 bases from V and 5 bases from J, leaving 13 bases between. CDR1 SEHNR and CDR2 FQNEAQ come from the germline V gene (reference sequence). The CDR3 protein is CASNSGGTEAFF. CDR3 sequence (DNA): TGTGCCAGTAACAGCGGGGGTACTGAAGCTTTCTTT.

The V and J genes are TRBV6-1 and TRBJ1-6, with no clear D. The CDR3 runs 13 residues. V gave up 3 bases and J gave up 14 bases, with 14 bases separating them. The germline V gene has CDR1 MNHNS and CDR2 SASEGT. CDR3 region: CASSEGSDLALHF. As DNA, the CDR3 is TGTGCCAGCAGTGAGGGGAGTGATCTAGCCCTCCACTTT.

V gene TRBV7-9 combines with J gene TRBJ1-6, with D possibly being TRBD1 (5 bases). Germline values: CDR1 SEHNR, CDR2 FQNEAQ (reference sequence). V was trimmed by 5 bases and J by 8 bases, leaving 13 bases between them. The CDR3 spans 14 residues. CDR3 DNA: TGTGCCAGCAGCGCCTCAGGGATTGATTCACCCCTCCACTTT. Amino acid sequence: CASSASGIDSPLHF.